The following is a TCR beta chain sequence with its context. Participants were aged about 18 to 100 years, lived in 25 or so US areas, and enrolled virtually. The CDR3 contains 15 residues. The V and J ends lost 5 bases and 6 bases, in that order; junction bases with no gene match: 11. CDR1 is SGHAT and CDR2 is FQNNGV in the germline V gene. The data were obtained in a study of blood T cell repertoires in COVID-19. Study in general: Spain, Italy and the United States supplied samples that represented acute and convalescent COVID-19.

Assay: immunoSEQ multiplex PCR; the TCRdb copy retains only in-frame clones and omits some. Among 470,000 or so clones, nearly 90% were seen once, and the ten largest hold approximately 2%. The V gene is TRBV11-2, the J gene TRBJ2-7; 9 bases agree with TRBD2. Sequenced: PBMCs or T cells enriched from blood (not recorded which). The TCR sequence derives from a woman between 18 and 29 years old with acute COVID-19. CDR3 sequence (DNA): TGTGCCAGCAGCCACCGGGGCGGGGGGGCAGGCGAGCAGTACTTC. Translating it yields CASSHRGGGAGEQYF.